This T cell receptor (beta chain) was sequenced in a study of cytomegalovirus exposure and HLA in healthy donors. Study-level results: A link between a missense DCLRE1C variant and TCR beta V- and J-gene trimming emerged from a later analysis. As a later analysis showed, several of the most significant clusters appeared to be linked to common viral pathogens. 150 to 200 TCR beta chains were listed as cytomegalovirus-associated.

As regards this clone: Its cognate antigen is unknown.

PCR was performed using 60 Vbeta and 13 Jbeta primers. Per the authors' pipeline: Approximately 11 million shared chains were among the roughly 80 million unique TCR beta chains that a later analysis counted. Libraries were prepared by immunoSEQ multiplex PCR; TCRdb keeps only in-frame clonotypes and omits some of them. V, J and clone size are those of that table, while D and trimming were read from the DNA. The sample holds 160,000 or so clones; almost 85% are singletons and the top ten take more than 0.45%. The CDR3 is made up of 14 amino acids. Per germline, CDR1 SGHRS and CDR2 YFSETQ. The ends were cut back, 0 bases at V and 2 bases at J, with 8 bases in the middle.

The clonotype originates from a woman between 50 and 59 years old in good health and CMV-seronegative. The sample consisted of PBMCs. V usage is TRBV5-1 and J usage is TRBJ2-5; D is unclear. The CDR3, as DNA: TGCGCCAGCAGCTTGGGCAGTCTGCAAGAGACCCAGTACTTC. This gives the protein CASSLGSLQETQYF.